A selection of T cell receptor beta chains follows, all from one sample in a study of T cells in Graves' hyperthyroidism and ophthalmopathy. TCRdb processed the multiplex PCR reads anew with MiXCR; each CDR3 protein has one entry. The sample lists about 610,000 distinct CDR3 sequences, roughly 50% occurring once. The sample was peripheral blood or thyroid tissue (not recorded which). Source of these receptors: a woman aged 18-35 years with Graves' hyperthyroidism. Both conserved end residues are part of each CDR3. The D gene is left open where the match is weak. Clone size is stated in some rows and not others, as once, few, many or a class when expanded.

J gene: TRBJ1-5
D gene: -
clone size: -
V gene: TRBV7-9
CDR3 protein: CASSFPTSGQETQHF
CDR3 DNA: TGTGCCAGCAGCTTCCCGACTAGCGGCCAAGAGACCCAGCATTTT

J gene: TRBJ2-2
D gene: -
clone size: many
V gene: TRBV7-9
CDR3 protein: CASSLAEFYGGELFF
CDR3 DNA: TGTGCCAGCAGCTTAGCCGAGTTCTACGGCGGGGAGCTGTTTTTT

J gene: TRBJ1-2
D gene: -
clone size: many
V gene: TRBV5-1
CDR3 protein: CASSLEWGPSNGYTF
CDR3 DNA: TGCGCCAGCAGCTTGGAGTGGGGGCCTTCGAATGGCTACACCTTC

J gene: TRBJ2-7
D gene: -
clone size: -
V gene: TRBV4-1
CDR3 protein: CASSQESGGAWYEQYF
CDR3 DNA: TGCGCCAGCAGCCAAGAATCGGGGGGCGCTTGGTACGAGCAGTACTTC

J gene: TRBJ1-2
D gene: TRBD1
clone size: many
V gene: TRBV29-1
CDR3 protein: CSVMPGQSIYGYTF
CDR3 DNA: TGCAGCGTTATGCCGGGACAGAGCATCTATGGCTACACCTTC

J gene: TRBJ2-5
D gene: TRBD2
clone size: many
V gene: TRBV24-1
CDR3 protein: CATSDLTSGPGETQYF
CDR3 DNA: TGTGCCACCAGTGATCTGACTAGCGGCCCAGGGGAGACCCAGTACTTC

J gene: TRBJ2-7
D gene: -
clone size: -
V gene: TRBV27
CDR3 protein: CASSGTYGTSSEQYF
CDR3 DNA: TGTGCCAGCAGTGGGACGTACGGGACCAGCAGTGAGCAGTACTTC

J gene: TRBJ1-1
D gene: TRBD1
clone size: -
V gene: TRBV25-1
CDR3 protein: CASSELDRAAEAFF
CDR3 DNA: TGTGCCAGCAGTGAATTAGACAGGGCGGCTGAAGCCTTCTTT

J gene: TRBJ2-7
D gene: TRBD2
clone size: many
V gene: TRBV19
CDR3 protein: CASSLPGLGTYEQYF
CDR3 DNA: TGTGCCAGTAGTCTTCCGGGACTAGGAACCTACGAGCAGTACTTC

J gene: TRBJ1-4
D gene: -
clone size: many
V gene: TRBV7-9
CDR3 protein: CASSAGEGGEKLFF
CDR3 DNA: TGTGCCAGCAGCGCCGGTGAGGGGGGAGAAAAACTGTTTTTT

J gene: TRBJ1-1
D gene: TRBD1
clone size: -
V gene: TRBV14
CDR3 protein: CASSQTGTGEAFF
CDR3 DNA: TGTGCCAGCAGCCAAACAGGGACAGGCGAAGCTTTCTTT

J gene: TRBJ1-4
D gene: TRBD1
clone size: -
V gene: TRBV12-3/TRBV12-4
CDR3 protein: CASSHGQVNEKLFF
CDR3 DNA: TGTGCCAGCAGCCACGGACAGGTCAATGAAAAACTGTTTTTT

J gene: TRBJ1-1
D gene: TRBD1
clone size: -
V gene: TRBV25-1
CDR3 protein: CAISESDRDTEAFF
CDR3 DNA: TGTGCCATCAGTGAGTCCGACAGGGACACTGAAGCTTTCTTT

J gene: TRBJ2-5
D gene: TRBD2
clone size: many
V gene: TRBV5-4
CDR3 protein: CASRSDWTSIKTQYF
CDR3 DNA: TGTGCCAGCAGATCCGACTGGACTAGCATAAAGACCCAGTACTTC

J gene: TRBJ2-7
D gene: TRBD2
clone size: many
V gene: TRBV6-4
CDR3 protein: CASSDSSSGRQYF
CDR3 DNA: TGTGCCAGCAGTGACTCGTCTAGCGGGAGGCAGTACTTC

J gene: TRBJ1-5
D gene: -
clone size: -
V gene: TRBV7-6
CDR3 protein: CASSHGTGHQHF
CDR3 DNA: TGTGCCAGCAGCCATGGGACGGGACACCAGCATTTT

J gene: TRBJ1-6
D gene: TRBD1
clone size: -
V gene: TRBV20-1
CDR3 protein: CSAGGQGRRSPLHF
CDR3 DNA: TGCAGTGCTGGGGGACAGGGGAGACGGTCACCCCTCCACTTT

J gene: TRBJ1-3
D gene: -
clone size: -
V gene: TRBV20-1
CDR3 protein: CSAREGGGNIYF
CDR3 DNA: TGCAGTGCTAGGGAGGGGGGAGGCAACATATATTTT

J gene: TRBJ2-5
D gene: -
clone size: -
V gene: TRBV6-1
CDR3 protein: CASSNRDNQPQYF
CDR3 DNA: TGTGCCAGCAGTAACCGCGACAATCAGCCCCAGTACTTC

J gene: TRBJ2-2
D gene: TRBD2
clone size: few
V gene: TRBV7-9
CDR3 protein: CASSIPWTSGRADTGELFF
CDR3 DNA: TGTGCCAGCAGCATACCCTGGACTAGCGGGAGGGCCGACACCGGGGAGCTGTTTTTT

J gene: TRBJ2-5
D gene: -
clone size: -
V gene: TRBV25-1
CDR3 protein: CARDTGDWETQYF
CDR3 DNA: TGTGCTAGAGATACAGGGGACTGGGAGACCCAGTACTTC

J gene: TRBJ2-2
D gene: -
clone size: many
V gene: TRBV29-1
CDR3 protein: CSVVGNTGELFF
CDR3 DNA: TGCAGCGTTGTAGGTAACACCGGAGAGCTGTTTTTT

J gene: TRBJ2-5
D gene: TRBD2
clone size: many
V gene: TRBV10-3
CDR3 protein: CAIRLAAQETQYF
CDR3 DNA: TGTGCCATCAGGCTAGCGGCCCAAGAGACCCAGTACTTC

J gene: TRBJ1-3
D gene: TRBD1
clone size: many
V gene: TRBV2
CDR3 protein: CASSVQRTGGGSGNTIYF
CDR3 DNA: TGTGCCAGCAGTGTGCAACGGACAGGGGGCGGCTCTGGAAACACCATATATTTT

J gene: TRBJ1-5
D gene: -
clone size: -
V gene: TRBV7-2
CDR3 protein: CASRGSSGRPQHF
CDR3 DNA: TGTGCCAGCAGGGGGTCTAGCGGGAGGCCCCAGCATTTT

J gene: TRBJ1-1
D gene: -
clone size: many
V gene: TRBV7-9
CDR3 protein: CASREGGSMNTEAFF
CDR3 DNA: TGTGCCAGCAGGGAGGGGGGATCCATGAACACTGAAGCTTTCTTT

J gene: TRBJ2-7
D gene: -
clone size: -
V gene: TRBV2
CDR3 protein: CASSESRWDYEQYF
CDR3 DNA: TGTGCCAGCAGTGAATCGCGGTGGGACTACGAGCAGTACTTC

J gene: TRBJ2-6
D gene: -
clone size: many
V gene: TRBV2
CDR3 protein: CASRDGYSGANVLTF
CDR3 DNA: TGTGCCAGCAGGGACGGATACTCTGGGGCCAACGTCCTGACTTTC

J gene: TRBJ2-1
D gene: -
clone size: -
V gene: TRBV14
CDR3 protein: CASSWAINEQFF
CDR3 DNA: TGTGCCAGCAGCTGGGCCATCAATGAGCAGTTCTTC